The entry that follows covers one TCR beta chain sequence. Antigen: not known. These data belong to a study of CD8 T cells in Susac syndrome. General study results and limits: TCR sequencing and HLA analysis covered a relatively small number of individuals.

The study sequenced TCR beta in blood CD8+ and CD4+ T cells. Healthy donors constituted the control group, matched for age and sex. A quantity of about 0.45 to 1 ug RNA underwent reverse transcription using random hexamers. Amplification of TCR beta CDR3 was carried out by immunoSEQ multiplex PCR, which covered 54 Vbeta and 13 Jbeta segments. TCRdb processed the immunoSEQ multiplex PCR reads anew with MiXCR; each CDR3 protein has one entry. This sample has fewer than 150,000 distinct CDR3 sequences, with 90% to 95% found just once. CDR1 and CDR2 from the germline V gene are SGHRS and YFSETQ. The CDR3 consists of 15 residues. V lost 4 bases and J lost 2, with 12 bases in between.

This sequence originates from a human donor in good health. The sample taken for sequencing was CD4+ T cells from PBMCs. This rearrangement joins TRBV5-1 to TRBJ2-2, with D uncertain. The DNA of the CDR3 is TGCGCCAGCAGCCCAACACCTCCAAACACCGGGGAGCTGTTTTTT. Protein sequence: CASSPTPPNTGELFF.